The 10 T cell receptor beta chains reported below all come from one sample, sequenced in a study of cytomegalovirus exposure and HLA in healthy donors. Primers included in the PCR were 60 Vbeta and 13 Jbeta primers. Measured with immunoSEQ multiplex PCR; TCRdb has only the in-frame clones, and not every one. This table holds 95,000 to 150,000 clones, about three quarters found once. The sample was PBMCs. These receptors came from a man aged 60 to 69 in good health and CMV-seropositive.

The V and J genes are TRBV9 and TRBJ1-5, with a possible D match to TRBD1 (5 bases). The length of the CDR3 is 15 residues. V was pared by 3 bases and J by 7 bases, with 17 bases between. Germline CDR1 is SGDLS and CDR2 is YYNGEE. CDR3 in amino acids: CASSAGSGGTQPQHF. The CDR3, as DNA: TGTGCCAGCAGCGCGGGATCGGGGGGTACGCAGCCCCAGCATTTT.

The chain has TRBV19 and TRBJ1-5, with 8 bases lining up with TRBD1. Looked up from germline, CDR1 is LNHDA and CDR2 is SQIVND (reference sequence). The CDR3 runs to 15 residues. With 4 bases clipped from V and 6 bases from J, the junction kept 8 bases outside the gene matches. CDR3 sequence (DNA): TGTGCCAGTAGTACGGACAGGGTTGGGACTCAGCCCCAGCATTTT. It is translated as CASSTDRVGTQPQHF.

This clone appeared a single time. The chain has TRBV13 and TRBJ1-2; tentatively, D is TRBD1 (6 bases). Trimming stripped 0 bases from V and 1 base from J, with 21 bases between. The CDR3 runs to 19 residues. Germline V lookup: CDR1 PRHDT, CDR2 FYEKMQ (reference sequence). The CDR3 reads CASSLGGGEGRGFNYGYTF. The CDR3, as DNA: TGTGCCAGCAGCTTAGGTGGGGGGGAGGGAAGGGGGTTTAACTATGGCTACACCTTC. Variable domain in full (rest from reference TRBV13 and TRBJ1-2): AAGVIQSPRHLIKEKRETATLKCYPIPRHDTVYWYQQGPGQDPQFLISFYEKMQSDKGSIPDRFSAQQFSDYHSELNMSSLELGDSALYFCASSLGGGEGRGFNYGYTFGSGTRLTVV.

The chain has TRBV9 and TRBJ1-2; no clear D gene. Per germline, CDR1 SGDLS and CDR2 YYNGEE. The CDR3 spans 13 residues. V lost 4 bases, J lost 8 bases, and 15 bases lay in between. In DNA form, the CDR3 reads TGTGCCAGCAGCTCCCGGAGGGTCGGGGGCTACACCTTC. This translates into CASSSRRVGGYTF.

The chain has TRBV18 and TRBJ2-2, with a possible D match to TRBD2 (6 bases). Germline V lookup: CDR1 KGHSH, CDR2 LQKENI. The CDR3 covers 16 residues. Trimming removed 2 bases at V and 4 bases at J, with 14 bases between. CDR3 nucleotides: TGTGCCAGCTCACCATTACCGGGAGACCCCACCGGGGAGCTGTTTTTT. Translated, it gives CASSPLPGDPTGELFF.

This chain joins TRBV29-1 and TRBJ1-2; D might be TRBD1 (6 bases). Trimming removed 4 bases at V and 4 bases at J, with 13 bases between. Germline CDR1 and CDR2: SQVTM and ANQGSEA. The CDR3 length is 13 residues. The chain's CDR3 is CSVATGQSYGYTF. The CDR3 nucleotides are TGCAGCGTTGCTACAGGGCAATCCTATGGCTACACCTTC.

The genes are TRBV6-5 and TRBJ2-7; 7 positions match TRBD1. Germline lookup yields CDR1 MNHEY and CDR2 SVGAGI. Trimming removed 2 bases from V and 4 bases from J; junction bases left unmatched: 2. The CDR3 covers 13 residues. CDR3 in amino acids: CASSYGRGYEQYF. CDR3 nucleotides: TGTGCCAGCAGTTACGGCAGGGGGTACGAGCAGTACTTC.

This clone was seen once. The chain links TRBV6-1 to TRBJ1-3; TRBD1 is a possible D gene (6 bases). Germline loops: CDR1 MNHNS, CDR2 SASEGT. The CDR3 spans 15 residues. Trimming cost V 6 bases and J 0 bases, with 12 bases left between them. Here the CDR3 reads CASRLGQFSGNTIYF. The CDR3 bases are TGTGCCAGCAGGCTAGGACAGTTCTCTGGAAACACCATATATTTT.

V gene TRBV21-1 combines with J gene TRBJ2-7; the table's D call, TRBD2, was not checked against the DNA. TRBV21-1 counts as a pseudogene. The CDR3 is made up of 16 amino acids. The CDR3 reads CASSKGLAALSYEQYF. The CDR3 DNA is TGTGCCAGCAGCAAAGGACTGGCGGCGCTCTCCTACGAGCAGTACTTC.

This clone was detected only once. The gene calls are TRBV14 and TRBJ2-7; a possible D gene is TRBD1 (5 bases). From germline, CDR1 is SGHDN and CDR2 FVKESK. The V and J ends lost 0 bases and 5 bases respectively, with 11 bases between them. This CDR3 is built from 14 residues. The CDR3 DNA reads as TGTGCCAGCAGCCAAGAGAGTTGGGGCCACGAGCAGTACTTC. Protein: CASSQESWGHEQYF.